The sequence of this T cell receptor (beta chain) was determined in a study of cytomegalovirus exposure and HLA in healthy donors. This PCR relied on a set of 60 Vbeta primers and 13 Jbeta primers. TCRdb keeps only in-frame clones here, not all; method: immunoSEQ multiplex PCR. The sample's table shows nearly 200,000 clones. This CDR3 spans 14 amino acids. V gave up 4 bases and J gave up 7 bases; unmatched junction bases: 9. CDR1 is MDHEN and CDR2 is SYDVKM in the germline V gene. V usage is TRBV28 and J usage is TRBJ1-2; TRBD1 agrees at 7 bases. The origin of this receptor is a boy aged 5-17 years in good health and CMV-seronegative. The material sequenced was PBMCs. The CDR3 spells CASSYDRAHRGYTF. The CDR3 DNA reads TGTGCCAGCAGTTACGACAGGGCGCATCGTGGCTACACCTTC.